These 32 T cell receptor beta chains originate from one sample sequenced in a study of glioma-infiltrating T cells. Using RNA template, CDR3s of TCR alpha and beta were amplified with iRepertoire arm-PCR. TCRdb itself ran the multiplex PCR reads through MiXCR, one entry per CDR3 protein. The data show around 350,000 distinct CDR3 sequences, with roughly two fifths seen just once and 12% held by the top ten. Sequencing was performed on glioma tissue, nonneoplastic brain tissue, or PBMCs (not recorded which). These receptors were taken from a human donor with low-grade glioma or glioblastoma, undergoing nonglioma brain surgery, or in good health (not recorded which).

This clonotype was seen a handful of times. The chain links TRBV10-2 to TRBJ2-1; D is perhaps TRBD1 (6 bases). V lost 3 bases and J 10 bases, leaving 13 bases between the germline ends. Germline CDR1 WSHSY, CDR2 SAAADI. The CDR3 loop spans 13 amino acids. The CDR3 region is CASSDPFRGEQFF. The CDR3 DNA reads as TGCGCCAGCAGTGACCCCTTCAGGGGAGAGCAGTTCTTC.

This clonotype was picked up one time. This chain links TRBV4-2 with TRBJ2-3; D is undetermined. CDR1 is LGHNA, CDR2 YNFKEQ, per germline. The V and J ends lost 1 base and 2 bases respectively, with 7 bases between them. The CDR3 is 14 residues long. The CDR3 nucleotides read TGTGCCAGCAGCCAAGTCGGCTACACAGATACGCAGTATTTT. It translates to CASSQVGYTDTQYF.

Concerning this clonotype itself: The conserved phenylalanine or tryptophan is not found at the CDR3 terminus, so this likely reflects a read error. CDR3 DNA sequence: TGTGCCAGCAGCTTTGGCGGACGCGGCACCGGGGAGCTGTTTCTT. Protein sequence: CASSFGGRGTGELFL. V usage is TRBV5-4 and J usage is TRBJ2-2, with D uncertain. Per the germline V gene, CDR1 is SGHNT and CDR2 is YYREEE (reference sequence). The CDR3 runs to 15 residues. The germline V and J ends were trimmed by 2 bases and 4 bases, with 12 bases remaining between them.

Concerning this clonotype: The CDR3 carries no conserved terminal phenylalanine or tryptophan, so it likely arises from a read error. This rearrangement joins TRBV12-3 or TRBV12-4 to TRBJ1-4; D unresolved. Trimming cost V 5 bases and J 4 bases, with 8 bases left between them. This CDR3 has 13 residues. The CDR3 region has the DNA TGTGCCAGCAGTGACGTACTTAATGAAAAACTGTTTCCT. This gives the protein CASSDVLNEKLFP.

Concerning this clonotype: It may be a read error: a sequence one base away is much more abundant. The chain employs TRBV27 and TRBJ2-3, with TRBD2 identical over 12 bases. Germline CDR1 MNHEY, CDR2 SMNVEV (reference sequence). The CDR3 totals 17 residues. The ends lost 0 bases at V and 5 bases at J; junction bases unmatched: 6. For the CDR3, the DNA is TGTGCCAGCAGTTTATCGGCTAGCGGGGGGGCCGAAGATACGCAGTATTTT. Encoded protein: CASSLSASGGAEDTQYF.

Worth noting for this clonotype: The conserved final phenylalanine or tryptophan is absent from the CDR3, which likely points to a read error. It is unclear where the CDR3 begins or ends on the DNA, so no DNA is shown, and the CDR3 is as TCRdb lists it. The CDR3 region is CASSFAENTEAFS. This chain joins TRBV5-1 and TRBJ1-1. The CDR3 comprises 13 residues, both ends counted. CDR1 and CDR2 from the germline V gene are SGHRS and YFSETQ.

On this clonotype itself: With a much larger clone just one base away, this may be a read error. The CDR3 does not end in the conserved phenylalanine or tryptophan, so this is likely a read error. The rearrangement joins TRBV20-1 to TRBJ1-6; D not resolved. The CDR3 spans 14 residues. V was shortened by 1 base and J by 6 bases, with 10 bases between the two germline ends. The V gene's germline CDR1 is DFQATT and CDR2 SNEGSKA (reference sequence). CDR3 residues: CSARVPGPNSPLHL. The DNA for the CDR3 is TGCAGTGCTAGAGTCCCAGGCCCTAATTCACCCCTCCACTTA.

With respect to this clonotype: Here the CDR3 omits its conserved ending phenylalanine or tryptophan, so a read error is the likely source. This sequence joins TRBV6-1 and TRBJ1-1; D not resolved. Trimming pared 5 bases from V and 6 bases from J, leaving 16 bases between. CDR3 length: 14 residues. Germline V lookup: CDR1 MNHNS, CDR2 SASEGT. The CDR3, as DNA: TGTGCCAGCAGTCCTCCGGGATTGAAGGCTGAAGCTTTCCTT. As protein: CASSPPGLKAEAFL.

Worth noting for this clonotype: A much larger clone lies one base from this, so it may be a read error. The genes are TRBV6-9 and TRBJ2-3, with D possibly TRBD2 on 5 matching bases. V lost 7 bases and J lost 2, with 16 bases in between. The CDR3 is 15 amino acids. Per the germline V gene, CDR1 is MNHGY and CDR2 is SVAAGI. The CDR3 sequence: CASNYPKGVTDTQYF. Here the CDR3 DNA reads TGTGCCAGCAATTACCCGAAGGGAGTCACAGATACGCAGTATTTT.

A remark on this clonotype: One junction end disagrees with the germline gene, perhaps due to a read error. This rearrangement joins TRBV12-3 or TRBV12-4 to TRBJ2-2; 12 bases line up with TRBD2. CDR3 length: 17 residues. This CDR3 is CACSLLAGGPNTGELFF. CDR3 nucleotide sequence: TGTGCCTGCAGTTTACTAGCGGGAGGCCCGAACACCGGGGAGCTGTTTTTT.

Regarding this clonotype: Since a much larger clone is just one base distant, this may be a read error. The chain employs TRBV28 and TRBJ2-5; 11 bases agree with TRBD2. From germline, CDR1 is MDHEN and CDR2 SYDVKM. This CDR3 is 14 amino acids long. The CDR3 is CASSFLLAGEAQYF. CDR3 nucleotide sequence: TGTGCCAGCAGTTTCCTACTAGCGGGAGAGGCCCAGTACTTC.

This clonotype has only a few counts. The rearrangement uses TRBV4-3 and TRBJ1-3; 8 bases align to TRBD1. Germline CDR1 is LGHNA and CDR2 is YSLEER. The CDR3 sequence is 14 residues long. Unmatched junction bases numbered 6, after V lost 3 bases and J lost 8 bases. CDR3 in DNA: TGCGCCAGCAGCCAGCGGACAGGGACGGACACCATATATTTT. It is translated as CASSQRTGTDTIYF.

This clonotype was seen many times. V usage is TRBV27 and J usage is TRBJ1-1; D gene unclear. V was cut by 2 bases and J by 1 base, with 5 bases left in between. The CDR3 is 13 residues long. Germline V lookup: CDR1 MNHEY, CDR2 SMNVEV (reference sequence). This CDR3 is CASSLGGNTEAFF. Written as DNA, the CDR3 is TGTGCCAGCAGTTTAGGAGGGAACACTGAAGCTTTCTTT.

This clonotype was counted ten times or more. V usage is TRBV6-5 and J usage is TRBJ1-2; the D is unclear. CDR3 length equals 12 residues. Germline lookup yields CDR1 MNHEY and CDR2 SVGAGI. The V end was cut by 1 base, the J end by 4 bases, with 4 bases between. The CDR3, as DNA: TGTGCCAGCAGTTACTGGGGCTATGGCTACACCTTC. Translated, it gives CASSYWGYGYTF.

Points on this clonotype: At one of its ends the junction is not consistent with the germline gene, which may arise from a read error. The chain combines TRBV5-6 with TRBJ2-3, with 12 bases aligning to TRBD2. This CDR3 is 15 amino acids long. In germline, CDR1 is SGHDT, CDR2 YYEEEE. CDR3: CASHRLAGEEDTKYF. In DNA, the CDR3 is TGTGCCAGCCATCGACTAGCGGGAGAAGAAGATACGAAGTATTTT.

This clonotype appeared a few times. The V and J genes are TRBV2 and TRBJ2-3; no reliable D call. The CDR3 consists of 16 residues. Germline loops: CDR1 SNHLY, CDR2 FYNNEI. V lost 3 bases and J lost 0, with 13 bases in between. In DNA form, the CDR3 reads TGTGCCAGCAGTGATCAAGACACCGACAGCACAGATACGCAGTATTTT. It is translated as CASSDQDTDSTDTQYF.

This clonotype was seen only a few times. V usage is TRBV20-1 and J usage is TRBJ1-2, with 7 bases matching TRBD1. The CDR3 is made up of 17 amino acids. The germline CDR1 and CDR2 sequences are DFQATT and SNEGSKA (reference sequence). V lost 1 base to trimming and J lost 4 bases; unmatched junction nucleotides: 15. The CDR3 sequence: CSARGSFGTDYRYGYTF. As DNA, the CDR3 is TGCAGTGCTAGAGGCTCCTTCGGGACAGACTATCGCTATGGCTACACCTTC.

In regard to this clonotype: A much larger clone sits a single nucleotide away, making a read error possible. This sequence joins TRBV20-1 and TRBJ2-1, with 11 bases matching TRBD2. CDR1 is DFQATT, CDR2 SNEGSKA, per germline (reference sequence). CDR3 length: 16 residues. The CDR3 DNA sequence: TGCAGTGCTAGAAAGGGCACTAGCGGGAGTGACAATGAGAAGTTCTTC. Translated: CSARKGTSGSDNEKFF.

Only a few counts were recorded for this clonotype. V is TRBV3-1 and J is TRBJ1-2; D is unclear. The germline V and J ends were trimmed by 0 bases and 7 bases, with 6 bases remaining between them. From germline, CDR1 is LGHDT and CDR2 YNNKEL (reference sequence). The CDR3 consists of 12 residues. The DNA for the CDR3 is TGTGCCAGCAGCCAAGATAGAGGTGGCTACACCTTC. Protein sequence: CASSQDRGGYTF.

As regards this clonotype: This clone may be a read error of a much larger clone one base away. For the CDR3, the DNA is TGTGCCAGCAGCCCAGGTAGGGCGCAGTACAATGAGCAGTTCTTC. It encodes CASSPGRAQYNEQFF. The chain combines TRBV7-9 with TRBJ2-1; D remains ambiguous. Deletions cut 5 bases from V and 4 bases from J, with 15 bases between. Germline V gives CDR1 SEHNR, CDR2 FQNEAQ (reference sequence). This CDR3 is 15 amino acids long.

This clonotype was seen once. It may be a read error: a sequence one base away is much more abundant. This chain links TRBV20-1 with TRBJ2-7; tentatively, D is TRBD1 (6 bases). This CDR3 has 13 amino acids. Germline V gene sequence: CDR1 DFQATT, CDR2 SNEGSKA (reference sequence). The CDR3 DNA is TGCAGTGCCACGCCGGGACATTCCTGCGAGCAGTACTTC. Amino acid sequence: CSATPGHSCEQYF.

About this clonotype: A read error may be the cause here, since a much bigger clone is one base away. V and J are TRBV6-5 and TRBJ2-1; D not resolved. CDR3 length: 15 amino acids. CDR1 is MNHEY, CDR2 SVGAGI, per germline. V gave up 7 bases and J gave up 4 bases, with 17 bases separating them. CDR3 in DNA: TGTGCCAGCACCTCTCGAGCGTCCGCTTACAATGAGCAGTTCTTC. Its protein is CASTSRASAYNEQFF.

This clonotype was counted many times. This chain uses TRBV28 with TRBJ2-1; perhaps TRBD2 as D (5 bases). The CDR3 consists of 12 residues. Germline V CDR1 and CDR2: MDHEN, SYDVKM. Trimming cost V 5 bases and J 9 bases, with 11 bases left between them. Here the CDR3 reads CASSQSTSEQFF. The CDR3, as DNA: TGTGCCAGCAGTCAATCTACTAGTGAGCAGTTCTTC.

To note about this clonotype: This sequence may be a read error, since a much larger clone differs from it by one base. Given the absence of the conserved phenylalanine or tryptophan at the CDR3 end, a read error is likely. The genes are TRBV25-1 and TRBJ2-1; D is ambiguous. Per the germline V gene, CDR1 is MGHDK and CDR2 is SYGVNS. V lost 3 bases, J lost 6 bases, and 15 bases lay in between. CDR3 length: 15 residues. CDR3 DNA sequence: TGTGCCAGCAGTGATCTTCCCCCTTTATCCAATGAGCAGTTCCTC. Translation gives CASSDLPPLSNEQFL.

There are many counts of this clonotype. The gene calls are TRBV4-3 and TRBJ1-5; no clear D gene. This CDR3 is built from 14 residues. Germline CDR1 LGHNA, CDR2 YSLEER. The V end lost 0 bases, the J end lost 4 bases, and 7 bases lay between the germline ends. Here the CDR3 DNA reads TGCGCCAGCAGCCAAGATCGGGTGAATCAGCCCCAGCATTTT. This gives the protein CASSQDRVNQPQHF.

This clonotype was detected ten times or more. The junction and the germline gene differ at one end; a read error may be behind it. V is TRBV14 and J is TRBJ1-1; D uncertain. The CDR3 runs to 14 residues. Germline values: CDR1 SGHDN, CDR2 FVKESK. The CDR3 loop reads CASSQDPGNTEAFF. CDR3 coding DNA: TGCGCCAGCAGCCAAGATCCGGGGAACACTGAAGCTTTCTTT.

This clonotype showed up just a few times. This chain links TRBV20-1 with TRBJ1-1; no clear D. Trimming removed 5 bases from V and 0 bases from J, with 10 bases in between. Germline CDR1 is DFQATT and CDR2 is SNEGSKA (reference sequence). The CDR3 has 13 amino acids. The CDR3 coding sequence is TGCAGTGCTGGACCCAACCTGAACACTGAAGCTTTCTTT. It yields the protein CSAGPNLNTEAFF.

The chain recombines TRBV28 with TRBJ2-7; D may be TRBD2 (6 bases). The CDR3 sequence is 17 residues long. V was shortened by 0 bases and J by 2 bases, with 17 bases between the two germline ends. The germline V gene has CDR1 MDHEN and CDR2 SYDVKM. The CDR3 DNA reads TGTGCCAGCAGTTTATGGAAGGGCGGGACTCAAACCTACGAGCAGTACTTC. It is translated as CASSLWKGGTQTYEQYF.

For this clonotype: At one end, the junction sequence differs from germline, possibly due to a read error. This sequence joins TRBV12-3 or TRBV12-4 and TRBJ2-5; TRBD2 aligns across 13 bases. CDR3 length equals 16 residues. The CDR3 loop is CASSYWTSGSGETQYF. In DNA, the CDR3 is TGTGCCAGCAGTTATTGGACTAGCGGGAGTGGAGAGACCCAGTATTTC.

This clonotype has a count of ten or more. This chain links TRBV7-2 with TRBJ1-5; the D is unclear. V was pared by 3 bases and J by 3 bases, with 9 bases between. Germline V gene data show CDR1 as SGHTA and CDR2 as FQGNSA. The CDR3 totals 14 residues. CDR3 sequence reads: CASSFDGYNQPQHF. DNA for the CDR3: TGTGCCAGCAGCTTCGACGGATACAATCAGCCCCAGCATTTT.

As DNA, the CDR3 is TGTGCCAGCAGTTTAAGGGCTCCGGGGGAGCCCCAGCATTTT. This sequence encodes CASSLRAPGEPQHF. The rearrangement uses TRBV12-3 or TRBV12-4 and TRBJ1-5, with D possibly being TRBD1 (5 bases). The CDR3 extends over 14 amino acids. Trimming took off 2 bases at V and 8 bases at J, with 13 bases between the two ends.

The chain employs TRBV12-3 or TRBV12-4 and TRBJ1-2, with no clear D. The CDR3 is 16 amino acids. The germline V and J ends were trimmed by 0 bases and 4 bases, with 15 bases remaining between them. CDR3 amino acids: CASSLAWRVTGYGYTF. CDR3 nucleotide sequence: TGTGCCAGCAGTTTAGCGTGGAGAGTAACTGGCTATGGCTACACCTTC.